This passage covers 18 T cell receptor beta chains from one sample sequenced in a study of cytomegalovirus exposure and HLA in healthy donors. Both 60 Vbeta primers and 13 Jbeta primers went into the PCR. Sequencing was performed with immunoSEQ multiplex PCR; in TCRdb, only in-frame clones are kept and a portion is missing. The sample has 100,000 to 150,000 clones, around 80% seen once. Sequenced material: PBMCs. The receptors originated from an older woman in good health and CMV-seropositive.

This clone was counted between two and nine times. The rearrangement links TRBV4-3 to TRBJ2-1, with TRBD1 identical over 7 bases. With 0 bases clipped from V and 2 bases from J, the junction kept 1 base outside the gene matches. The germline V gene has CDR1 LGHNA and CDR2 YSLEER. The CDR3 is 15 amino acids. CDR3 nucleotides: TGCGCCAGCAGCCAAGAGACAGGGCCCTACAATGAGCAGTTCTTC. The encoded protein is CASSQETGPYNEQFF.

The V call is TRBV29-1, the J call TRBJ2-3; possible D gene TRBD1, 5 bases. Germline V gene sequence: CDR1 SQVTM, CDR2 ANQGSEA. The CDR3 consists of 9 residues. With 3 bases removed from V and 10 bases from J, the gap between germline ends came to 5 bases. The CDR3: CSVDRAQYF. The CDR3 bases are TGCAGCGTTGACAGGGCGCAGTATTTT.

This clone showed up just once. The rearrangement joins TRBV11-2 to TRBJ1-2; tentatively, D is TRBD1 (6 bases). V was shortened by 4 bases and J by 4 bases, with 16 bases between the two germline ends. Germline V gene sequence: CDR1 SGHAT, CDR2 FQNNGV. The CDR3 extends over 15 amino acids. CDR3 nucleotides: TGTGCCAGCAGCTCCGGGGGGGCGTGGGGCTATGGCTACACCTTC. Protein: CASSSGGAWGYGYTF.

The chain combines TRBV18 with TRBJ2-5; 8 nucleotides match TRBD2. There are 16 residues in the CDR3. The junction had 10 bases not matched to a gene; V was cut back by 3 bases and J by 4 bases. From germline, CDR1 is KGHSH and CDR2 LQKENI. CDR3: CASSPSRGGTGETQYF. CDR3 DNA: TGTGCCAGCTCACCCTCTCGGGGGGGGACCGGAGAGACCCAGTACTTC.

J is TRBJ2-5 and V is TRBV29-1, with D maybe TRBD1 (5 bases). CDR3 length: 13 residues. CDR1 SQVTM and CDR2 ANQGSEA come from the germline V gene. The V and J ends lost 4 bases and 4 bases respectively, with 13 bases between them. Here the CDR3 DNA reads TGCAGCGTTGTTTCTCAGGGTGGAGAGACCCAGTACTTC. It specifies CSVVSQGGETQYF.

The chain recombines TRBV19 with TRBJ2-2, with D possibly TRBD1 on 5 matching bases. Trimming pared 3 bases from V and 7 bases from J, leaving 12 bases between. Germline lookup yields CDR1 LNHDA and CDR2 SQIVND (reference sequence). This CDR3 comprises 14 residues. The CDR3 DNA reads as TGTGCCAGTAGTATCACAGGTCCGATCGGGGAGCTGTTTTTT. Its protein is CASSITGPIGELFF.

The chain carries TRBV7-2 and TRBJ1-1; D unresolved. The CDR3 sequence is 13 residues long. CDR1 and CDR2 from the germline V gene are SGHTA and FQGNSA. Between the trimmed V and J ends, which lost 7 bases and 8 bases, there was a span of 17 bases. Written as DNA, the CDR3 is TGTGCCAGCACCTTCCCCCCGTCACAAGAAGCTTTCTTT. Amino acid sequence: CASTFPPSQEAFF.

The rearrangement links TRBV7-2 to TRBJ1-6, with D unresolved. Trimming stripped 2 bases from V and 0 bases from J, with 8 bases between. Germline-derived CDR1 and CDR2 are SGHTA and FQGNSA. This CDR3 has 16 residues. CDR3 sequence reads: CASSLTGSSYNSPLHF. The CDR3 DNA reads as TGTGCCAGCAGCTTAACTGGGAGCTCCTATAATTCACCCCTCCACTTT.

The rearrangement links TRBV21-1 to TRBJ1-4; the listed D gene, TRBD1, was not tested against the DNA. TRBV21-1 is designated a pseudogene. This CDR3 region has 15 residues. The CDR3 region is CASPLGVRLPEKLFF. CDR3 bases: TGTGCCAGCCCCCTAGGGGTACGGCTACCTGAAAAACTGTTTTTT.

The chain employs TRBV11-2 and TRBJ2-3, with 10 bases identical to TRBD2. Trimming took 4 bases from V and 0 from J; bases not matched to a gene: 4. Germline V gives CDR1 SGHAT, CDR2 FQNNGV. The CDR3 sequence is 16 residues long. The chain's CDR3 is CASSYSGGQSTDTQYF. CDR3 nucleotide sequence: TGTGCCAGCAGCTATAGCGGGGGGCAGAGCACAGATACGCAGTATTTT.

The V gene is TRBV4-1, the J gene TRBJ2-1; a possible D gene is TRBD2 (5 bases). The ends were cut back, 1 base at V and 0 bases at J, with 13 bases in the middle. The germline V gene has CDR1 MGHRA and CDR2 YSYEKL. The CDR3 length is 17 residues. The CDR3 nucleotides read TGCGCCAGCAGCCAAGTTAGCTGGGAGAGCTCCTACAATGAGCAGTTCTTC. It specifies CASSQVSWESSYNEQFF.

V usage is TRBV19 and J usage is TRBJ1-2, with D possibly TRBD1 on 5 matching bases. The germline gives CDR1 LNHDA, CDR2 SQIVND (reference sequence). The CDR3 spans 12 residues. The V end was cut by 5 bases, the J end by 2 bases, with 6 bases between. DNA for the CDR3: TGTGCCAGTAGTGGACACAACTATGGCTACACCTTC. It codes for CASSGHNYGYTF.

CDR3 amino acids: CASSLDGQSLRNTIYF. For the CDR3, the DNA is TGTGCCAGCAGCTTAGATGGGCAATCTTTGAGAAACACCATATATTTT. This chain connects TRBV11-2 to TRBJ1-3; no definite D call. The germline gives CDR1 SGHAT, CDR2 FQNNGV. CDR3 size: 16 residues. V was pared by 0 bases and J by 5 bases, with 14 bases between.

The chain couples TRBV5-1 to TRBJ2-1, with 8 bases identical to TRBD2. The CDR3 has 18 amino acids. V lost 7 bases and J lost 9; bases outside the gene matches: 24. CDR1 and CDR2 from the germline V gene are SGHRS and YFSETQ. The CDR3 nucleotides read TGCGCCAGCGGACCCAACATCCTTCTAGCGGGCCCTGGGGGTGAGCAGTTCTTC. It yields the protein CASGPNILLAGPGGEQFF.

This clone has just a few counts. The J gene is TRBJ1-5, the V gene TRBV27, with D maybe TRBD1 (5 bases). CDR1 is MNHEY and CDR2 is SMNVEV in the germline V gene (reference sequence). The CDR3 has 14 amino acids. Deletions cut 8 bases from V and 5 bases from J, with 16 bases between. Here the CDR3 reads CASPRVFTDQPQHF. CDR3 nucleotide sequence: TGTGCCAGCCCCAGGGTTTTTACGGATCAGCCCCAGCATTTT.

This sequence joins TRBV7-9 and TRBJ1-6; tentative D call: TRBD1 (5 bases). V gave up 4 bases and J gave up 7 bases, with 20 bases separating them. Germline CDR1 is SEHNR and CDR2 is FQNEAQ (reference sequence). This CDR3 spans 17 amino acids. The CDR3 is CASSYNRGSGKNSPLHF. The CDR3 DNA reads TGTGCCAGCAGCTACAATAGGGGATCTGGTAAAAATTCACCCCTCCACTTT.

J is TRBJ2-2 and V is TRBV7-2, with D perhaps matching TRBD2 (5 bases). The CDR3 runs to 16 residues. CDR1 and CDR2 from the germline V gene are SGHTA and FQGNSA. The V gene lost 5 bases and the J gene lost 5 bases, with 18 bases spanning the gap. CDR3 region: CASSPTGVAGTGELFF. DNA of the CDR3: TGTGCCAGCAGCCCCACCGGGGTAGCTGGGACCGGGGAGCTGTTTTTT.

The rearrangement uses TRBV10-1 and TRBJ2-7; perhaps TRBD2 as D (6 bases). The CDR3 spans 13 residues. Deletions cut 6 bases from V and 3 bases from J, with 12 bases between. Germline CDR1 is WNHNN and CDR2 is SYGVQD (reference sequence). As DNA, the CDR3 is TGCGCCAGCAGGTGGAGGGTAGTCTACGAGCAGTACTTC. Translating it yields CASRWRVVYEQYF.